The 32 T cell receptor beta chains reported below all come from one sample, sequenced in a study of cytomegalovirus exposure and HLA in healthy donors. Use of 60 Vbeta and 13 Jbeta primers characterized the PCR. Sequencing used immunoSEQ multiplex PCR; TCRdb keeps in-frame clones, though not all of them. The table has around 130,000 clones, around 81% seen once. Sequenced sample: PBMCs. The source of these receptors is a woman between 45 and 65 years old in good health and CMV-seronegative.

The chain recombines TRBV7-9 with TRBJ2-1; 7 bases align to TRBD1. The CDR3 runs 15 residues. Germline V gene lookup returns CDR1 SEHNR and CDR2 FQNEAQ (reference sequence). The junction had 10 bases not matched to a gene; V was cut back by 4 bases and J by 7 bases. As DNA, the CDR3 is TGTGCCAGCAGCTCTGAGCTGACAGGGTCGAATGAGCAGTTCTTC. Protein product: CASSSELTGSNEQFF.

This chain uses TRBV28 with TRBJ2-7, with TRBD1 matching over 7 bases. The CDR3 runs to 14 residues. Germline assignment: CDR1 MDHEN and CDR2 SYDVKM. The J segment lost 2 bases and the V segment lost 5 bases, leaving 6 bases of the junction unmatched. The DNA for the CDR3 is TGTGCCAGCAGTGAAACAGGGGCTACCTACGAGCAGTACTTC. This gives the protein CASSETGATYEQYF.

The chain couples TRBV19 to TRBJ2-7; 13 nucleotides line up with TRBD2. The germline CDR1 and CDR2 sequences are LNHDA and SQIVND (reference sequence). The V and J ends lost 5 bases and 4 bases, in that order; junction bases with no gene match: 11. The CDR3 length is 17 residues. The CDR3, as DNA: TGTGCCAGTAGTCCCCAAGGACTAGCGGGAGACCGATACGAGCAGTACTTC. Translating gives CASSPQGLAGDRYEQYF.

This chain uses TRBV29-1 with TRBJ1-4, with D possibly matching TRBD1 (5 bases). V was shortened by 4 bases and J by 5 bases, with 11 bases between the two germline ends. This CDR3 has 13 residues. Germline assignment: CDR1 SQVTM and CDR2 ANQGSEA. The CDR3 is CSVVDSYNEKLFF. The DNA for the CDR3 is TGCAGCGTTGTCGACAGCTACAATGAAAAACTGTTTTTT.

This chain joins TRBV7-9 and TRBJ1-3; D is possibly TRBD1 (6 bases). The germline gives CDR1 SEHNR, CDR2 FQNEAQ (reference sequence). V dropped 5 bases and J dropped 0 bases, with 17 bases sitting between them. This CDR3 comprises 17 residues. The CDR3 DNA follows: TGTGCCAGCAGCACACTACAGGGCACAATCTCTGGAAACACCATATATTTT. It specifies CASSTLQGTISGNTIYF.

V and J are TRBV5-4 and TRBJ2-5, with 13 positions matching TRBD2. Germline V gene sequence: CDR1 SGHNT, CDR2 YYREEE (reference sequence). This CDR3 has 15 residues. V dropped 4 bases and J dropped 5; count of bases not matched to a gene: 5. The CDR3 sequence is CASSGLLAGGETQYF. The DNA of the CDR3 is TGTGCCAGCAGCGGCCTACTAGCGGGAGGGGAGACCCAGTACTTC.

This clone has just one count. The chain is built from TRBV4-3 and TRBJ2-6, with 7 bases matching TRBD2. Germline CDR1 LGHNA, CDR2 YSLEER. V shed 1 base, J shed 2 bases, and the junction held 11 bases outside the gene matches. The CDR3 runs 19 residues. CDR3 nucleotide sequence: TGCGCCAGCAGCCAAGTTCTTAGCGGGCCTGGGGCTGGGGCCAACGTCCTGACTTTC. As protein: CASSQVLSGPGAGANVLTF.

This chain links TRBV15 with TRBJ1-4, with 7 nucleotides matching TRBD1. Trimming took 1 base from V and 8 from J; bases not matched to a gene: 7. There are 15 residues in the CDR3. CDR1 is LNHNV, CDR2 YYDKDF, per germline (reference sequence). CDR3 in amino acids: CATSRGTGAREKLFF. As DNA, the CDR3 is TGTGCCACCAGCAGAGGTACAGGGGCCCGGGAAAAACTGTTTTTT.

This clone has only a few counts. The chain recombines TRBV7-9 with TRBJ1-4, with a tentative D call TRBD1 (5 bases). The CDR3 sequence is 14 residues long. Trimming removed 0 bases from V and 7 bases from J, with 9 bases in between. Germline-derived CDR1 and CDR2 are SEHNR and FQNEAQ (reference sequence). CDR3 loop: CASSLAGASEKLFF. The CDR3 DNA reads as TGTGCCAGCAGCTTAGCTGGGGCGAGTGAAAAACTGTTTTTT.

V usage is TRBV6-1 and J usage is TRBJ1-1; tentatively, D is TRBD1 (5 bases). The CDR3 is 12 amino acids. The V gene lost 6 bases and the J gene lost 7 bases, with 12 bases spanning the gap. CDR1 and CDR2 from the germline V gene are MNHNS and SASEGT. The CDR3 sequence: CASSLDSVEAFF. CDR3 coding DNA: TGTGCCAGCAGCCTTGACAGTGTTGAAGCTTTCTTT.

The chain combines TRBV15 with TRBJ2-5; a possible D gene is TRBD2 (6 bases). The J call may be faulty, since TRBJ2-7 better matches the DNA end. The germline V gene encodes CDR1 LNHNV and CDR2 YYDKDF (reference sequence). CDR3 length: 13 residues. For the CDR3, the DNA is TGTGCCACCAGCAGAGATCGGGGGTTCGAGCAGTACTTC. This codes for CATSRDRGFEQYF.

J is TRBJ2-3 and V is TRBV25-1; D gene unclear. The germline V gene has CDR1 MGHDK and CDR2 SYGVNS. This CDR3 contains 13 residues. V lost 4 bases and J 0 bases, leaving 5 bases between the germline ends. The CDR3 sequence is CASSVPSTDTQYF. The CDR3 DNA reads TGTGCCAGCAGTGTCCCTAGCACAGATACGCAGTATTTT. The full variable domain, rest sourced from reference TRBV25-1 and TRBJ2-3, is EADIYQTPRYLVIGTGKKITLECSQTMGHDKMYWYQQDPGMELHLIHYSYGVNSTEKGDLSSESTVSRIRTEHFPLTLESARPSHTSQYLCASSVPSTDTQYFGPGTRLTVL.

This chain joins TRBV7-6 and TRBJ2-1; maybe TRBD1 (5 bases). The CDR3 loop spans 14 amino acids. V was cut by 5 bases and J by 5 bases, with 13 bases left in between. CDR1 is SGHVS and CDR2 is FNYEAQ in the germline V gene. DNA of the CDR3: TGTGCCAGCAGCCCACGCCGGACAAACAATGAGCAGTTCTTC. Translating gives CASSPRRTNNEQFF.

The gene calls are TRBV9 and TRBJ2-2; D is undetermined. The CDR3 is made up of 13 amino acids. V lost 0 bases to trimming and J lost 9 bases, with 9 bases between them. CDR1 is SGDLS and CDR2 is YYNGEE in the germline V gene. CDR3 DNA sequence: TGTGCCAGCAGCGTAGCGTCGAGCCGGGAGCTGTTTTTT. Translation: CASSVASSRELFF.

The chain is built from TRBV7-2 and TRBJ2-7; D remains ambiguous. CDR1 is SGHTA, CDR2 FQGNSA, per germline. The CDR3 is made up of 13 amino acids. With 3 bases removed from V and 1 base from J, the gap between germline ends came to 7 bases. The CDR3 region is CASSFQSSYEQYF. DNA for the CDR3: TGTGCCAGCAGCTTCCAGTCGTCCTACGAGCAGTACTTC.

This chain links TRBV11-3 with TRBJ2-5, with TRBD2 matching 10 bases. The germline gives CDR1 SGHNT, CDR2 YENEEA. The CDR3 is made up of 16 amino acids. V was pared by 1 base and J by 7 bases, with 9 bases of the junction left unmatched. The CDR3 sequence: CASSLGLAGAGRTQYF. The DNA of the CDR3 is TGTGCCAGCAGCTTAGGGCTAGCGGGAGCAGGTCGGACCCAGTACTTC. Full variable domain (rest looked up from reference TRBV11-3 and TRBJ2-5): EAGVVQSPRYKIIEKKQPVAFWCNPISGHNTLYWYLQNLGQGPELLIRYENEEAVDDSQLPKDRFSAERLKGVDSTLKIQPAELGDSAVYLCASSLGLAGAGRTQYFGPGTRLLVL.

The table lists this clone with a count of one. The rearrangement links TRBV30 to TRBJ2-3; 10 bases are a match to TRBD2. The germline V gene encodes CDR1 GTSNPN and CDR2 SVGIG (reference sequence). The CDR3 covers 14 residues. V shed 4 bases, J shed 1 base, and the junction held 2 bases outside the gene matches. The CDR3: CAWTSGSGTDTQYF. The CDR3 DNA reads TGTGCCTGGACTAGCGGGAGTGGCACAGATACGCAGTATTTT.

V usage is TRBV19 and J usage is TRBJ2-6, with 13 bases matching TRBD2. The CDR3 has 18 amino acids. J gave up 4 bases and V 3 bases, and 6 bases lay outside the gene matches. The germline CDR1 and CDR2 sequences are LNHDA and SQIVND (reference sequence). CDR3 sequence (DNA): TGTGCCAGTAGTATGGGTACTAGCGGGAGGGCCGGGGCCAACGTCCTGACTTTC. Amino acid sequence: CASSMGTSGRAGANVLTF.

The V gene is TRBV6-1, the J gene TRBJ1-2; 7 nucleotides line up with TRBD1. Trimming removed 3 bases from V and 9 bases from J; junction bases left unmatched: 7. The CDR3 has 13 residues. From germline, CDR1 is MNHNS and CDR2 SASEGT. The CDR3 protein is CASSEGAGGRYTF. The CDR3 DNA reads TGTGCCAGCAGTGAGGGGGCAGGGGGTCGCTACACCTTC.

V and J are TRBV19 and TRBJ1-2, with D hard to call. The V gene lost 3 bases and the J gene lost 2 bases, with 7 bases spanning the gap. CDR3 size: 13 residues. Germline V gene lookup returns CDR1 LNHDA and CDR2 SQIVND (reference sequence). CDR3 bases: TGTGCCAGTAGTATTCTGCAGAACTATGGCTACACCTTC. This gives the protein CASSILQNYGYTF.

V gene TRBV11-3 combines with J gene TRBJ1-1, with no clear D. This CDR3 region has 13 residues. Trimming took off 4 bases at V and 4 bases at J, with 10 bases between the two ends. Germline CDR1 SGHNT, CDR2 YENEEA. The CDR3 here is CASSSRLGTEAFF. The CDR3 nucleotides are TGTGCCAGCAGCTCTAGGTTGGGCACTGAAGCTTTCTTT.

This clone has just a few counts. The rearrangement joins TRBV29-1 to TRBJ2-5; 8 nucleotides match TRBD2. J gave up 11 bases and V 4 bases, and 15 bases lay outside the gene matches. This CDR3 contains 14 residues. Germline CDR1 SQVTM, CDR2 ANQGSEA. CDR3 loop: CSVAPTGGGVEQYF. For the CDR3, the DNA is TGCAGCGTTGCACCGACCGGGGGGGGAGTAGAGCAGTACTTC.

The rearrangement links TRBV4-2 to TRBJ2-5; TRBD2 aligns across 11 bases. The CDR3 consists of 15 residues. Looked up from germline, CDR1 is LGHNA and CDR2 is YNFKEQ. With 0 bases clipped from V and 9 bases from J, the junction kept 6 bases outside the gene matches. The CDR3 is CASSQELAGEGAQYF. In DNA form, the CDR3 reads TGTGCCAGCAGCCAAGAACTAGCGGGAGAAGGGGCCCAGTACTTC.

This chain joins TRBV19 and TRBJ1-2, with 7 bases identical to TRBD1. V gave up 10 bases and J gave up 4 bases; unmatched junction bases: 9. The CDR3 contains 13 residues. Germline CDR1 is LNHDA and CDR2 is SQIVND (reference sequence). The CDR3 DNA reads as TGTGCCACTTCGACCAGACAGGGCTATGGCTACACCTTC. This encodes CATSTRQGYGYTF.

The rearrangement joins TRBV5-1 to TRBJ2-5; 8 bases align to TRBD1. Germline CDR1 SGHRS, CDR2 YFSETQ. Trimming removed 8 bases from V and 0 bases from J; junction bases left unmatched: 9. This CDR3 region has 15 residues. In DNA, the CDR3 is TGCGCCAGTATGATACAGGGGGACTACCAAGAGACCCAGTACTTC. It yields the protein CASMIQGDYQETQYF.

The V call is TRBV5-1, the J call TRBJ1-2; D remains unclear. This CDR3 contains 15 residues. Trimming took off 1 base at V and 0 bases at J, with 10 bases between the two ends. Germline CDR1 and CDR2: SGHRS and YFSETQ. CDR3 loop: CASSLNREANYGYTF. CDR3 DNA: TGCGCCAGCAGCTTGAACCGGGAGGCTAACTATGGCTACACCTTC.

This chain uses TRBV28 with TRBJ2-7; D may be TRBD1 (5 bases). The V gene's germline CDR1 is MDHEN and CDR2 SYDVKM. The CDR3 loop spans 15 amino acids. V was pared by 8 bases and J by 0 bases, with 17 bases between. CDR3 nucleotide sequence: TGTGCCAGCCGATTCCAAGGGGCAGCCTCCTACGAGCAGTACTTC. Residues: CASRFQGAASYEQYF.

The chain recombines TRBV28 with TRBJ1-4, with D hard to call. Trimming left V 8 bases short and J 0 bases short, with 13 bases between. Germline loops: CDR1 MDHEN, CDR2 SYDVKM. The CDR3 extends over 15 amino acids. The CDR3 DNA reads TGTGCCAGCCGGCCACCGGGATCAACTAATGAAAAACTGTTTTTT. Translated, it gives CASRPPGSTNEKLFF.

V usage is TRBV7-9 and J usage is TRBJ2-1, with 12 bases fitting TRBD2. This CDR3 comprises 15 residues. V trimming: 1 base; J trimming: 9 bases; junction bases outside the gene matches: 4. Germline V lookup: CDR1 SEHNR, CDR2 FQNEAQ (reference sequence). The CDR3 spells CASSLGLAGALEQFF. The DNA of the CDR3 is TGTGCCAGCAGCTTAGGACTAGCGGGAGCTCTTGAGCAGTTCTTC.

The CDR3 is CASRQTSGSLPGTGELFF. For the CDR3, the DNA is TGTGCCAGCAGGCAGACTAGCGGGAGCCTTCCTGGCACCGGGGAGCTGTTTTTT. The chain recombines TRBV14 with TRBJ2-2; 12 bases map to TRBD2. The J segment lost 4 bases and the V segment lost 6 bases, leaving 12 bases of the junction unmatched. Germline V gene lookup returns CDR1 SGHDN and CDR2 FVKESK. The CDR3 loop spans 18 amino acids.

This clone was recorded a few times. The chain carries TRBV28 and TRBJ1-2, with a weak D call TRBD1 (6 bases). Trimming pared 8 bases from V and 2 bases from J, leaving 9 bases between. The CDR3 sequence is 12 residues long. Germline V gene sequence: CDR1 MDHEN, CDR2 SYDVKM. As DNA, the CDR3 is TGTGCCAGCGAGGACAGCAACTATGGCTACACCTTC. Translating gives CASEDSNYGYTF.

CDR3 nucleotides: TGTGCCAGCAACCACGGACTAGCGGGAACCGGGGAGCTGTTTTTT. Translation gives CASNHGLAGTGELFF. The chain employs TRBV7-9 and TRBJ2-2; 12 positions agree with TRBD2. The length of the CDR3 is 15 residues. Germline assignment: CDR1 SEHNR and CDR2 FQNEAQ (reference sequence). Losses at the gene ends were 7 bases for V and 5 bases for J; bases not matched to a gene: 5.